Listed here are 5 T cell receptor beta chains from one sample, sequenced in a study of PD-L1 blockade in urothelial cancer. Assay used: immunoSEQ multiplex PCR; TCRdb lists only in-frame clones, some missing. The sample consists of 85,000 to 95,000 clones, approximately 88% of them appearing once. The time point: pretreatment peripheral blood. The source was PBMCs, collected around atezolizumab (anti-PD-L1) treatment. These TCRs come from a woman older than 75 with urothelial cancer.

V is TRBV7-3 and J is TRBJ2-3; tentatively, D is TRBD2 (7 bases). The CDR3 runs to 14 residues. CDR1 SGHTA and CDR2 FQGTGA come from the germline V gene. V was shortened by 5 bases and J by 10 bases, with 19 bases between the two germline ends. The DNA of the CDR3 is TGTGCCAGCAGCCCAGGGGCTAGCGGTTGGGCGCAGTATTTT. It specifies CASSPGASGWAQYF.

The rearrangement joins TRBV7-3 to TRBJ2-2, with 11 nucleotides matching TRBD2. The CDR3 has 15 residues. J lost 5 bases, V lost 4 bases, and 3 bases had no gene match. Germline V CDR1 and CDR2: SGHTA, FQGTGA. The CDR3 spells CASSSRLAGTGELFF. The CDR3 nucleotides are TGTGCCAGCAGCTCCCGACTAGCGGGAACCGGGGAGCTGTTTTTT.

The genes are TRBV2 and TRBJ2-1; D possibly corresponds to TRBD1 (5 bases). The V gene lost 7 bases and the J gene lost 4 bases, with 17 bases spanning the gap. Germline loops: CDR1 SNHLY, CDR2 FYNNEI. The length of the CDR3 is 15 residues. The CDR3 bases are TGTGCCAGCACCTACGGCAGGGTTACTTACAATGAGCAGTTCTTC. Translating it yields CASTYGRVTYNEQFF. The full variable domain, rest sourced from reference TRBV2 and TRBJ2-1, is EPEVTQTPSHQVTQMGQEVILRCVPISNHLYFYWYRQILGQKVEFLVSFYNNEISEKSEIFDDQFSVERPDGSNFTLKIRSTKLEDSAMYFCASTYGRVTYNEQFFGPGTRLTVL.

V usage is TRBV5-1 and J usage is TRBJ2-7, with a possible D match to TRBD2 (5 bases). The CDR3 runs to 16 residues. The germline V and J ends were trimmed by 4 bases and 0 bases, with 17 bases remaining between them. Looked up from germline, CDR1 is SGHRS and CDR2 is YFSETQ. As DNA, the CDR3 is TGCGCCAGCAGCCTCGCGGGTCAGCGGACCTCCTACGAGCAGTACTTC. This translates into CASSLAGQRTSYEQYF.

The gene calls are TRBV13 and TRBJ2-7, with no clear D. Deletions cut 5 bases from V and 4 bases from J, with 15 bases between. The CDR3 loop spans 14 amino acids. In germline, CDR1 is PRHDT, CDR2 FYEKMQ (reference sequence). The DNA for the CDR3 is TGTGCCAGCAGCCCCTCGGAGCCCGCATACGAGCAGTACTTC. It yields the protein CASSPSEPAYEQYF.